The 10 T cell receptor beta chains given below trace back to one sample, sequenced in a study of molecular identifiers for immune sequencing clone quantification. MiXCR was run by TCRdb on the PCR reads, yielding one entry per CDR3 protein. Among around 9,000 distinct CDR3 sequences listed, just under 20% were seen once. The specimen was naive CD8+ T cells from blood, with Jurkat cell RNA spiked in. Subset specified: FACS-sorted CD8+CD4-CCR7+CD45RA+ naive T cells. The receptors originated from a human donor in good health. Some libraries in this study had Jurkat cell RNA spiked in.

V gene TRBV5-4 combines with J gene TRBJ2-3; D is unclear. Germline V CDR1 and CDR2: SGHNT, YYREEE (reference sequence). Deletions cut 4 bases from V and 6 bases from J, with 15 bases between. The CDR3 is 14 amino acids. For the CDR3, the DNA is TGTGCCAGCAGCCTTCGGCAGCAATGGGATACGCAGTATTTT. This encodes CASSLRQQWDTQYF.

This clonotype is medium-sized. J is TRBJ1-1 and V is TRBV29-1, with D hard to call. CDR3 size: 10 residues. Germline V gene lookup returns CDR1 SQVTM and CDR2 ANQGSEA. V lost 7 bases to trimming and J lost 4 bases, with 7 bases between them. For the CDR3, the DNA is TGCAGCGGTGCCTCCACTGAAGCTTTCTTT. Translated, it gives CSGASTEAFF.

At least ten counts were recorded for this clonotype. V gene TRBV12-5 combines with J gene TRBJ2-7; possibly TRBD1 for D (6 bases). The CDR3 is 14 amino acids. With 5 bases removed from V and 3 bases from J, the gap between germline ends came to 14 bases. The germline V gene encodes CDR1 LGHNT and CDR2 FRNRAP. CDR3 amino acids: CASGPPGHFYEQYF. The CDR3 DNA reads TGTGCTAGTGGTCCGCCGGGACATTTCTACGAGCAGTACTTC.

This clonotype was observed at least ten times. The V call is TRBV11-2, the J call TRBJ2-7; TRBD2 agrees at 9 bases. The CDR3 contains 15 residues. The J segment lost 4 bases and the V segment lost 0 bases, leaving 4 bases of the junction unmatched. CDR1 is SGHAT, CDR2 FQNNGV, per germline. The CDR3 sequence is CASSLESSGTYEQYF. CDR3 sequence (DNA): TGTGCCAGCAGCTTAGAGTCTAGCGGGACGTACGAGCAGTACTTC.

The chain employs TRBV12-3 or TRBV12-4 and TRBJ2-3; 9 bases are a match to TRBD2. Trimming removed 7 bases from V and 2 bases from J; junction bases left unmatched: 4. The CDR3 covers 14 residues. The CDR3 DNA is TGTGCCAGCATCCTAGCGGGAACCACAGATACGCAGTATTTT. Translation: CASILAGTTDTQYF.

By share, this clonotype counts as medium-sized. V is TRBV4-3 and J is TRBJ2-7, with a tentative D call TRBD2 (6 bases). In germline, CDR1 is LGHNA, CDR2 YSLEER. The germline V and J ends were trimmed by 1 base and 0 bases, with 10 bases remaining between them. This CDR3 is 15 amino acids long. The CDR3 loop is CASSQGGGSSYEQYF. The CDR3, as DNA: TGCGCCAGCAGCCAAGGGGGAGGCAGCTCCTACGAGCAGTACTTC.

Within the sample, this clonotype is medium-sized (0.01 to 0.1%). This chain connects TRBV20-1 to TRBJ1-2; D is unclear. The CDR3 consists of 16 residues. V lost 6 bases and J lost 1, with 21 bases in between. Germline V gene lookup returns CDR1 DFQATT and CDR2 SNEGSKA (reference sequence). The CDR3 spells CSAKAPWFPDNYGYTF. The CDR3 DNA follows: TGCAGTGCGAAGGCCCCTTGGTTTCCCGATAACTATGGCTACACCTTC.

The gene calls are TRBV7-9 and TRBJ1-1, with unresolved D. The V end lost 5 bases, the J end lost 0 bases, and 4 bases lay between the germline ends. Looked up from germline, CDR1 is SEHNR and CDR2 is FQNEAQ (reference sequence). The CDR3 is 12 residues long. CDR3 region: CASSTVNTEAFF. CDR3 in DNA: TGTGCCAGCAGCACAGTGAACACTGAAGCTTTCTTT.

Comments on this clonotype: Because the CDR3 is missing its conserved closing phenylalanine or tryptophan, this is likely a read error. The chain has TRBV10-3 and TRBJ2-3; D gene unclear. The V end lost 3 bases, the J end lost 6 bases, and 10 bases lay between the germline ends. There are 13 residues in the CDR3. From germline, CDR1 is ENHRY and CDR2 SYGVKD. The CDR3 region is CAISDFPTDTQYL. CDR3 nucleotides: TGTGCCATCAGTGATTTTCCAACCGATACGCAGTATCTT.

In its sample, this clonotype was seen many times. V gene TRBV4-3 combines with J gene TRBJ2-7; perhaps TRBD2 as D (7 bases). Germline values: CDR1 LGHNA, CDR2 YSLEER. V was trimmed by 2 bases and J by 7 bases, leaving 15 bases between them. The CDR3 loop spans 14 amino acids. DNA for the CDR3: TGCGCCAGCAGCCAAATGGGGGGGGGCGGAGAGCAGTACTTC. Translating it yields CASSQMGGGGEQYF.